What follows describes a single TCR beta chain. This sample was taken from a study of cytomegalovirus exposure and HLA in healthy donors. The CDR3 extends over 15 amino acids. In germline, CDR1 is SGHTA, CDR2 FQGNSA. V was trimmed by 5 bases and J by 5 bases, leaving 16 bases between them. Primers included in the PCR were 60 Vbeta and 13 Jbeta primers. Assay used: immunoSEQ multiplex PCR; TCRdb lists only in-frame clones, some missing. The repertoire includes approximately 220,000 clones, approximately 88% of them detected once, and roughly 0.7% sits in the top ten. The TCR was taken from a boy aged 2 to 10 in good health and CMV-seronegative. The specimen was PBMCs. The chain is built from TRBV7-2 and TRBJ2-1; D is perhaps TRBD1 (5 bases). The CDR3 bases are TGTGCCAGCAGCCCTTCAGGGTTTCGCCACAATGAGCAGTTCTTC. Its translation: CASSPSGFRHNEQFF.